The source of this T cell receptor (beta chain) is a study of regulatory and conventional T cells in RAG deficiency. Study outcomes and limitations: Compared with controls, unique Treg TCR beta sequences dropped roughly 96-fold in Omenn syndrome and CID/AS. Shannon entropy fell and Simpson indices rose in RAG-deficient patients.

CDR3 length: 14 residues. The germline V gene has CDR1 MNHEY and CDR2 SVGAGI. J lost 5 bases, V lost 6 bases, and 7 bases had no gene match. Profiled with immunoSEQ multiplex PCR; TCRdb holds only in-frame clones, not every one. The table includes around 29,000 clones, approximately 96% detected once. A note on this clone: Its antigen is currently unknown.

Blood CD4+ CD25-low CD127-high conventional T cells supplied the genomic DNA template. These same records also appear under a second study, on regulatory T cells. As that study records: Amplification used 52 TRBV primers and 13 TRBJ primers.

This clonotype originated in a human donor in good health. Sample: CD25- CD4+ T cells sorted from blood. The chain has TRBV6-5 and TRBJ1-5; the match to TRBD1 covers 7 bases. The CDR3 sequence is CASRRDSLDQPQHF. The CDR3 nucleotides are TGTGCCAGCAGGCGGGACAGCCTAGATCAGCCCCAGCATTTT.